The 24 T cell receptor beta chains below come from one sample, sequenced in a study of shared clonotypes between healthy human individuals. Measured with immunoSEQ multiplex PCR; TCRdb has only the in-frame clones, and not every one. The table records 2 million to 2.5 million clones, less than 95% of them present only once. The specimen sequenced was naive CD4+ T cells from PBMCs. The subset is: CD45RA+ positively selected. The receptors originated from a man younger than 30 in good health. Some clones in this sample may be carry-over from other donors' samples.

V and J are TRBV5-1 and TRBJ2-1, with 12 bases that match TRBD2. Germline V gene lookup returns CDR1 SGHRS and CDR2 YFSETQ. This CDR3 contains 16 residues. The J segment lost 7 bases and the V segment lost 0 bases, leaving 5 bases of the junction unmatched. DNA for the CDR3: TGCGCCAGCAGCTTGGATCTAGCGGGAGGGGGTAATGAGCAGTTCTTC. Translating gives CASSLDLAGGGNEQFF.

The chain uses TRBV2 and TRBJ2-7; 9 bases fit TRBD1. The V and J ends lost 2 bases and 6 bases, in that order; junction bases with no gene match: 8. The length of the CDR3 is 15 residues. Looked up from germline, CDR1 is SNHLY and CDR2 is FYNNEI. The CDR3 region is CASSETGTGNVEQYF. The CDR3 DNA sequence: TGTGCCAGCAGTGAAACTGGGACAGGGAACGTCGAGCAGTACTTC.

This rearrangement joins TRBV30 to TRBJ1-4; weak D call: TRBD1 (5 bases). Germline lookup yields CDR1 GTSNPN and CDR2 SVGIG (reference sequence). The CDR3 sequence is 12 residues long. CDR3 protein: CFRDSANEKLFF. CDR3 bases: TGTTTTCGCGACAGCGCTAATGAAAAACTGTTTTTT.

This clone has a single count. This CDR3 is also generated by other DNA sequences in the sample. The V gene is TRBV28, the J gene TRBJ2-3; 8 nucleotides agree with TRBD2. CDR1 and CDR2 (germline): MDHEN, SYDVKM. The CDR3 consists of 14 residues. Trimming removed 2 bases from V and 3 bases from J; junction bases left unmatched: 1. DNA for the CDR3: TGTGCCAGCAGTTTAAAGCGGGGGACAGATACGCAGTATTTT. Its protein is CASSLKRGTDTQYF. The whole variable domain, remainder taken from reference TRBV28 and TRBJ2-3, is DVKVTQSSRYLVKRTGEKVFLECVQDMDHENMFWYRQDPGLGLRLIYFSYDVKMKEKGDIPEGYSVSREKKERFSLILESASTNQTSMYLCASSLKRGTDTQYFGPGTRLTVL.

About this clone: The sample holds other DNA sequences that translate to the same CDR3. J is TRBJ2-1 and V is TRBV20-1; D remains unclear. Per the germline V gene, CDR1 is DFQATT and CDR2 is SNEGSKA (reference sequence). Trimming removed 3 bases from V and 6 bases from J, with 6 bases in between. The CDR3 contains 11 residues. The CDR3 loop reads CSASPLNEQFF. CDR3 nucleotides: TGCAGTGCTAGCCCCCTCAATGAGCAGTTCTTC.

The chain combines TRBV7-9 with TRBJ2-7, with a possible D match to TRBD2 (5 bases). This CDR3 spans 16 amino acids. Trimming stripped 2 bases from V and 3 bases from J, with 17 bases between. Germline V CDR1 and CDR2: SEHNR, FQNEAQ (reference sequence). CDR3 region: CASSLSGTKQFYEQYF. The CDR3 bases are TGTGCCAGCAGCTTAAGCGGAACAAAACAATTCTACGAGCAGTACTTC. Combining the CDR3 with reference TRBV7-9 and TRBJ2-7 gives the whole variable domain DTGVSQNPRHKITKRGQNVTFRCDPISEHNRLYWYRQTLGQGPEFLTYFQNEAQLEKSRLLSDRFSAERPKGSFSTLEIQRTEQGDSAMYLCASSLSGTKQFYEQYFGPGTRLTVT.

This clone was counted between two and nine times. This chain uses TRBV6-1 with TRBJ1-2; D unresolved. Between the trimmed V and J ends, which lost 7 bases and 2 bases, there was a span of 8 bases. The CDR3 contains 12 residues. Germline CDR1 is MNHNS and CDR2 is SASEGT. CDR3 sequence: CASTGVNYGYTF. The CDR3 region has the DNA TGTGCCAGCACCGGAGTCAACTATGGCTACACCTTC.

The rearrangement joins TRBV21-1 to TRBJ2-7; the D segment call TRBD2 is taken from the table without a DNA check. TRBV21-1 is designated a pseudogene. The CDR3 totals 15 residues. The CDR3 spells CASSKVRELVYEQYF. The CDR3, as DNA: TGTGCCAGCAGCAAAGTTCGAGAACTGGTCTACGAGCAGTACTTC.

The V gene is TRBV7-9, the J gene TRBJ2-1; 8 nucleotides align to TRBD1. V was pared by 2 bases and J by 7 bases, with 13 bases of the junction left unmatched. CDR1 is SEHNR, CDR2 FQNEAQ, per germline (reference sequence). This CDR3 has 17 amino acids. The CDR3 region has the DNA TGTGCCAGCAGCTTATCGTACAGGGGGTTCGATGGGAATGAGCAGTTCTTC. The encoded protein is CASSLSYRGFDGNEQFF.

For this clone: The sample holds other DNA sequences that translate to the same CDR3. The CDR3 region is CASSLAGGEETQYF. CDR3 coding DNA: TGCGCCAGCAGCTTGGCCGGGGGCGAAGAGACCCAGTACTTC. The V and J genes are TRBV5-1 and TRBJ2-5, with D perhaps assigned TRBD1 or TRBD2 (6 bases each). The CDR3 totals 14 residues. Germline CDR1 SGHRS, CDR2 YFSETQ. The germline V and J ends were trimmed by 0 bases and 3 bases, with 9 bases remaining between them.

The chain combines TRBV11-2 with TRBJ2-7; D ambiguous. Between the trimmed V and J ends, which lost 5 bases and 6 bases, there was a span of 8 bases. The V gene's germline CDR1 is SGHAT and CDR2 FQNNGV. The CDR3 contains 11 residues. CDR3 in amino acids: CASSTGPEQYF. CDR3 bases: TGTGCCAGCAGCACTGGCCCCGAGCAGTACTTC.

The chain combines TRBV28 with TRBJ1-2; no reliable D call. Germline assignment: CDR1 MDHEN and CDR2 SYDVKM. The CDR3 has 16 residues. V was trimmed by 6 bases and J by 8 bases, leaving 25 bases between them. In nucleotides, the CDR3 is TGTGCCAGCAGCCTCACCGAGGCGAGCTCCGTTGGGGGCTACACCTTC. The encoded protein is CASSLTEASSVGGYTF.

J is TRBJ2-2 and V is TRBV5-1; unclear D gene. The CDR3 loop spans 15 amino acids. CDR1 SGHRS and CDR2 YFSETQ come from the germline V gene. V lost 4 bases to trimming and J lost 4 bases, with 14 bases between them. The CDR3 DNA reads TGCGCCAGCAGCCTGACACCAACAGCCACCGGGGAGCTGTTTTTT. Encoded protein: CASSLTPTATGELFF.

This chain connects TRBV7-2 to TRBJ2-7; D gene uncertain. Germline assignment: CDR1 SGHTA and CDR2 FQGNSA. V was shortened by 5 bases and J by 6 bases, with 17 bases between the two germline ends. The CDR3 is made up of 14 amino acids. The CDR3 DNA sequence: TGTGCCAGCAGCCCTGACACCCGCCGAGGCGAGCAGTACTTC. Amino acids: CASSPDTRRGEQYF.

V is TRBV23-1 and J is TRBJ2-4; TRBD2 matches 13 bases. TRBV23-1 belongs to the ORF category, with a function that is uncertain. Germline trimming cut 0 bases from V and 0 bases from J; bases unmatched to any gene: 5. The CDR3 contains 19 residues. This CDR3 is CASSQSKLAGGPAKNIQYF. For the CDR3, the DNA is TGCGCCAGCAGTCAATCGAAACTAGCGGGAGGGCCAGCCAAAAACATTCAGTACTTC.

The CDR3 region has the DNA TGCGCCAGCAGCTTGCTCGCAAGTGGAGGCTACACCTTC. Translating gives CASSLLASGGYTF. This chain joins TRBV5-1 and TRBJ1-2; D unresolved. The length of the CDR3 is 13 residues. The V gene's germline CDR1 is SGHRS and CDR2 YFSETQ. V was pared by 1 base and J by 8 bases, with 12 bases between.

The chain links TRBV30 to TRBJ2-4; D perhaps matches TRBD1 (5 bases). CDR3 length equals 11 residues. Germline V lookup: CDR1 GTSNPN, CDR2 SVGIG (reference sequence). The V gene lost 4 bases and the J gene lost 6 bases, with 7 bases spanning the gap. CDR3 sequence reads: CAWNQGNIQYF. CDR3 nucleotides: TGTGCCTGGAATCAGGGAAACATTCAGTACTTC.

The rearrangement joins TRBV29-1 to TRBJ1-5; D gene uncertain. The CDR3 is 12 residues long. Between the trimmed V and J ends, which lost 5 bases and 4 bases, there was a span of 9 bases. Germline V CDR1 and CDR2: SQVTM, ANQGSEA. The CDR3: CSVRGPNQPQHF. CDR3 coding DNA: TGCAGCGTTCGAGGTCCGAATCAGCCCCAGCATTTT.

Details on this clone: One end of the junction varies from germline; a read error may be responsible. The rearrangement links TRBV7-6 to TRBJ1-2; D is possibly TRBD1 (5 bases). CDR1 is SGHVS, CDR2 FNYEAQ, per germline. The length of the CDR3 is 16 residues. The CDR3 coding sequence is TGTGCCAGCAGCTCATACCCCCGGGACTTCCCCCAAACTCCCTCCTTC. Translation gives CASSSYPRDFPQTPSF.

This chain links TRBV5-1 with TRBJ2-3, with a tentative D call TRBD1 (5 bases). The CDR3 contains 16 residues. Per germline, CDR1 SGHRS and CDR2 YFSETQ. V gave up 2 bases and J gave up 0 bases, with 13 bases separating them. The chain's CDR3 is CASSFPTEASTDTQYF. CDR3 nucleotides: TGCGCCAGCAGCTTCCCGACAGAGGCTAGCACAGATACGCAGTATTTT.

This clone appeared once. This specimen includes other DNA sequences encoding the same CDR3. The genes are TRBV5-1 and TRBJ2-5, with 7 bases that match TRBD2. The CDR3 totals 14 residues. The V and J ends lost 0 bases and 3 bases, in that order; junction bases with no gene match: 2. Germline lookup yields CDR1 SGHRS and CDR2 YFSETQ. The CDR3 reads CASSLVAGEETQYF. CDR3 sequence (DNA): TGCGCCAGCAGCTTGGTGGCGGGAGAAGAGACCCAGTACTTC.

Regarding this clone: At one end, the junction sequence differs from germline, possibly due to a read error. The V gene is TRBV7-3, the J gene TRBJ2-1; 7 nucleotides match TRBD1. Germline loops: CDR1 SGHTA, CDR2 FQGTGA. CDR3 length: 15 residues. The CDR3 sequence: CASSRTQGVYSEQFF. CDR3 nucleotide sequence: TGTGCCAGCAGCCGGACGCAGGGGGTTTACAGTGAGCAGTTCTTC.

This clone was picked up one time. The chain is built from TRBV4-1 and TRBJ1-1; D remains ambiguous. V shed 0 bases and J shed 5 bases, with 13 bases lying between them. Germline V CDR1 and CDR2: MGHRA, YSYEKL. There are 15 residues in the CDR3. The CDR3 sequence is CASSQDRTVRTEAFF. For the CDR3, the DNA is TGCGCCAGCAGCCAAGATCGAACAGTTAGGACTGAAGCTTTCTTT.

The V call is TRBV5-4, the J call TRBJ2-3, with D perhaps TRBD1 (6 bases). This CDR3 is 16 amino acids long. V was clipped by 5 bases and J by 4 bases, with 20 bases between them. Germline V gene data show CDR1 as SGHNT and CDR2 as YYREEE (reference sequence). The CDR3 reads CASRTSTGPFSDTQYF. The CDR3 DNA follows: TGTGCCAGCAGAACCTCGACAGGCCCTTTTTCAGATACGCAGTATTTT. Full variable domain (outside the CDR3, taken from reference TRBV5-4 and TRBJ2-3): ETGVTQSPTHLIKTRGQQVTLRCSSQSGHNTVSWYQQALGQGPQFIFQYYREEENGRGNFPPRFSGLQFPNYSSELNVNALELDDSALYLCASRTSTGPFSDTQYFGPGTRLTVL.